This paragraph reports one T cell receptor beta chain. Libraries were prepared by immunoSEQ multiplex PCR; TCRdb keeps only in-frame clonotypes and omits some of them. Of about 390,000 clones listed, more than 85% are singletons. Treatment noted: around 19 received Ad26.COV2.S at low or high dose, single or two shots; about 5 received placebo; per-sample allocation not given. Vaccine and placebo recipients were sampled on day 63 after the first injection. At a Boston site, the person donating was an adult of 18-55 years. The data originate from a study of Ad26.COV2.S vaccination and SARS-CoV-2 variants. This clonotype was obtained from a person aged 18-60 years who received the Ad26.COV2.S COVID-19 vaccine or a placebo. Sequences were derived from peripheral blood, sampled in a trial of Ad26.COV2.S vaccine versus placebo.

CDR3 sequence (DNA): TGCAGTGCTAGTTCCGGGACTAGCGGGGCAGATACGCAGTATTTT. This codes for CSASSGTSGADTQYF. The chain links TRBV20-1 to TRBJ2-3; TRBD2 agrees at 13 bases. CDR1 is DFQATT and CDR2 is SNEGSKA in the germline V gene (reference sequence). The CDR3 is made up of 15 amino acids. V shed 3 bases and J 4 bases; nucleotides not matched to a gene: 4.